This T cell receptor (beta chain) was identified in a study of response to subunit inactivated influenza vaccine. The CDR3 totals 13 residues. Germline V gene lookup returns CDR1 MDHEN and CDR2 SYDVKM. The V gene lost 4 bases and the J gene lost 4 bases, with 10 bases spanning the gap. TCRdb recomputed calls from the RT-PCR reads with MiXCR, one row per CDR3 protein. This table holds roughly 550,000 distinct CDR3 sequences, approximately 24% found once. This sample also belongs to another study, concerning T cells expressing NK-cell markers. This second study says: TCR beta cDNA was made by 5'RACE template switching with UMIs.

V is TRBV28 and J is TRBJ1-1; D may be TRBD1 (5 bases). The TCR was taken from a man aged 50-60 years who received an inactivated influenza vaccine. This material consisted of CD4+ T cells sorted from PBMCs, taken 12 days after vaccination. The CDR3 bases are TGTGCCAGCAGTTCAGGGTTGGTCACTGAAGCTTTCTTT. Translating gives CASSSGLVTEAFF.